These 32 T cell receptor beta chains originate from one sample sequenced in a study of T cells expressing NK-cell markers. TCRdb processed the 5' RACE reads again and assigns one entry to each CDR3 protein, with no DNA. The listing records about 150,000 distinct CDR3 sequences. The sample taken for sequencing was blood T cells: a sorted CD56 or NKG2C T cell subset, CD4+ or CD8+ T cells, or bulk PBMC T cells (not recorded which). These TCRs come from a woman aged 45-60 years in good health.

This sequence joins TRBV2 and TRBJ1-2. This CDR3 region has 12 residues. Per the germline V gene, CDR1 is SNHLY and CDR2 is FYNNEI. The CDR3 is CASRTANYGYTF.

The V call is TRBV5-5, the J call TRBJ2-2; as DNA is missing, the TRBD1 call by TCRdb cannot be tested. Germline CDR1 and CDR2: SGHKS and YYEKEE (reference sequence). The CDR3 contains 18 residues. The CDR3 sequence: CASSLSFPTGSGTGELFF.

The chain has TRBV7-9 and TRBJ2-1; TCRdb returns TRBD1, unconfirmable since there is no DNA. Germline loops: CDR1 SEHNR, CDR2 FQNEAQ (reference sequence). The CDR3 length is 15 residues. This CDR3 reads CASSSSGTRKGEQFF.

V gene TRBV12-5 combines with J gene TRBJ2-7; the D gene TCRdb calls, TRBD2, cannot be checked with no DNA. CDR1 and CDR2 (germline): LGHNT, FRNRAP. This CDR3 is built from 15 residues. The CDR3 here is CASGLFLARSYEQYF.

The rearrangement uses TRBV27 and TRBJ2-3. The length of the CDR3 is 13 residues. Germline loops: CDR1 MNHEY, CDR2 SMNVEV (reference sequence). This chain's CDR3 is CASSLLGTDTQYF.

CDR3 region: CATSPGRGLNEKLFF. The V call is TRBV11-2, the J call TRBJ1-4; TCRdb indicates TRBD1, and absent DNA this call remains unverified. Germline assignment: CDR1 SGHAT and CDR2 FQNNGV. CDR3 size: 15 residues.

The chain links TRBV7-8 to TRBJ2-3. CDR3 length equals 15 residues. In germline, CDR1 is SGHVS, CDR2 FQNEAQ. This chain's CDR3 is CASSLRVISTDTQYF.

The chain uses TRBV19 and TRBJ2-7. CDR1 is LNHDA, CDR2 SQIVND, per germline (reference sequence). This CDR3 region has 14 residues. CDR3 loop: CASSIDGEYYEQYF.

The CDR3 loop reads CSARGDSRGRVGDTQYF. The rearrangement joins TRBV20-1 to TRBJ2-3; TCRdb lists TRBD1, though no DNA is available to test this call. CDR1 DFQATT and CDR2 SNEGSKA come from the germline V gene (reference sequence). CDR3 length: 17 amino acids.

The J gene is TRBJ2-7, the V gene TRBV5-1. CDR3 length: 13 residues. Germline CDR1 and CDR2: SGHRS and YFSETQ. The CDR3 reads CASSSGRAGEQYF.

The rearrangement joins TRBV7-2 to TRBJ2-1; the TRBD2 assignment by TCRdb is unverifiable without DNA. The CDR3 totals 16 residues. Germline CDR1 SGHTA, CDR2 FQGNSA. The CDR3 sequence is CASSLRTSGRGNEQFF.

The chain uses TRBV5-1 and TRBJ2-1; TCRdb calls TRBD1, which cannot be checked without DNA. Germline V lookup: CDR1 SGHRS, CDR2 YFSETQ. The CDR3 length is 14 residues. This CDR3 reads CASSFGNTNNEQFF.

This chain links TRBV7-8 with TRBJ2-5. Germline CDR1 and CDR2: SGHVS and FQNEAQ. The CDR3 length is 13 residues. CDR3 loop: CASSLAPDGLQYF.

The chain has TRBV20-1 and TRBJ1-3; TCRdb picks TRBD1, but there is no DNA to check that call. This CDR3 comprises 13 residues. Germline-derived CDR1 and CDR2 are DFQATT and SNEGSKA (reference sequence). The CDR3: CSARWGAGNTIYF.

V is TRBV6-4 and J is TRBJ2-1; the TCRdb call, TRBD2, lacks DNA for checking. Germline CDR1 reads MRHNA; CDR2 reads SNTAGT. CDR3 size: 15 residues. The CDR3 loop is CASSEAGESYNEQFF.

The chain uses TRBV6-2 or TRBV6-3 and TRBJ2-3; TCRdb gives TRBD2 as the D gene, but with no DNA this cannot be confirmed. This CDR3 contains 13 residues. Germline V gives CDR1 MNHEY, CDR2 SVGEGT. The CDR3: CASSYLGPDTQYF.

The chain has TRBV4-1 and TRBJ2-3; TCRdb reports TRBD2, a call that lacks DNA to check it against. The CDR3 has 16 amino acids. Per germline, CDR1 MGHRA and CDR2 YSYEKL. This chain's CDR3 is CASSPRTSLGADTQYF.

The gene calls are TRBV24-1 and TRBJ1-2; TCRdb calls TRBD1, which cannot be checked without DNA. The CDR3 has 13 amino acids. The V gene's germline CDR1 is KGHDR and CDR2 SFDVKD. The CDR3 loop is CATRDRVRDGYTF.

The CDR3 here is CASNIYSGGYEQFF. This chain joins TRBV5-4 and TRBJ2-1; the D gene TCRdb calls, TRBD1, cannot be checked with no DNA. The V gene's germline CDR1 is SGHNT and CDR2 YYREEE (reference sequence). The length of the CDR3 is 14 residues.

The chain couples TRBV9 to TRBJ2-1. Germline CDR1 reads SGDLS; CDR2 reads YYNGEE. The CDR3 extends over 14 amino acids. The CDR3 region is CASSVGSEYNEQFF.

This rearrangement joins TRBV9 to TRBJ1-6; the D call of TRBD1 rests on TCRdb alone, since no DNA is present to check it. The germline gives CDR1 SGDLS, CDR2 YYNGEE. The CDR3 has 14 residues. The chain's CDR3 is CASRLDSENSPLHF.

The gene calls are TRBV6-5 and TRBJ2-7; lacking DNA, the TRBD1 call made by TCRdb goes unchecked. CDR1 is MNHEY and CDR2 is SVGAGI in the germline V gene. The CDR3 has 14 amino acids. CDR3 sequence reads: CASRINRFLHEQYF.

The chain employs TRBV20-1 and TRBJ2-1; TCRdb outputs TRBD2, but without DNA this stays unchecked. This CDR3 contains 16 residues. The germline V gene encodes CDR1 DFQATT and CDR2 SNEGSKA (reference sequence). This chain's CDR3 is CTRVGVGFWEPNEQFF.

V usage is TRBV4-1 and J usage is TRBJ2-3; TCRdb selects TRBD2, and the lack of DNA leaves this call unchecked. Germline V gene sequence: CDR1 MGHRA, CDR2 YSYEKL. CDR3 length equals 18 residues. The CDR3 here is CASSQDRLVAGRADTQYF.

The rearrangement uses TRBV27 and TRBJ1-4. CDR3 length: 15 residues. Germline V gives CDR1 MNHEY, CDR2 SMNVEV (reference sequence). CDR3 sequence: CASSRSGGALEKLFF.

The chain uses TRBV6-5 and TRBJ2-3; TCRdb proposes TRBD2, but this gene call is untestable without DNA. Germline CDR1 MNHEY, CDR2 SVGAGI. This CDR3 has 15 amino acids. The CDR3 reads CASIPLAGVVDTQYF.

J is TRBJ2-7 and V is TRBV19; the D gene TCRdb calls, TRBD1, cannot be checked with no DNA. This CDR3 has 14 residues. Germline V gene lookup returns CDR1 LNHDA and CDR2 SQIVND (reference sequence). The CDR3 sequence is CASSPALSSYEQYF.

This chain joins TRBV6-5 and TRBJ2-3; TCRdb returns TRBD1, unconfirmable since there is no DNA. Germline V gene sequence: CDR1 MNHEY, CDR2 SVGAGI. The CDR3 runs 15 residues. CDR3 in amino acids: CASSYSVGGSDTQYF.

The rearrangement uses TRBV29-1 and TRBJ1-1. Germline V gene sequence: CDR1 SQVTM, CDR2 ANQGSEA. The CDR3 extends over 14 amino acids. CDR3: CSVKGTAMNTEAFF.

The CDR3 reads CASSLARNLSYNEQFF. This chain joins TRBV11-3 and TRBJ2-1; the TCRdb D gene call, TRBD1, has no DNA to confirm it. In germline, CDR1 is SGHNT, CDR2 YENEEA. This CDR3 region has 16 residues.

The J gene is TRBJ2-7, the V gene TRBV9; with no DNA, the TCRdb D assignment of TRBD1 cannot be verified. Germline lookup yields CDR1 SGDLS and CDR2 YYNGEE. This CDR3 has 16 residues. This CDR3 reads CASSVSGTESPYEQYF.

This chain connects TRBV19 to TRBJ2-1; TCRdb calls TRBD2, which cannot be checked without DNA. The CDR3 extends over 14 amino acids. CDR1 and CDR2 from the germline V gene are LNHDA and SQIVND (reference sequence). The CDR3 sequence is CASNQGRAGDEQFF. The complete variable domain, with remaining parts taken from reference TRBV19 and TRBJ2-1, reads DGGITQSPKYLFRKEGQNVTLSCEQNLNHDAMYWYRQDPGQGLRLIYYSQIVNDFQKGDIAEGYSVSREKKESFPLTVTSAQKNPTAFYLCASNQGRAGDEQFFGPGTRLTVL.